This T cell receptor beta chain was recorded in a study of persistence of HIV-infected CD4 T cells. Study-wide results and limits: Antigen-responding cells were enriched for degenerate expanded CDR3beta sequences.

Trimming took 1 base from V and 5 from J, leaving 8 bases between them. Germline CDR1 KGHSH, CDR2 LQKENI. There are 13 residues in the CDR3. Turning to this clone: The antigen remains unidentified.

This was the immunoSEQ version 4 assay in survey mode. The assay was immunoSEQ multiplex PCR, and TCRdb's table has in-frame clones only and misses some. Of 6,000 to 8,500 clones in the sample, roughly three quarters are singletons; the top ten hold approximately 70%. Stimulation used 7.5 to 10 ug/mL lysate from CMV-infected fibroblasts. Sorting selected CD4+ T cells upregulating both CD40 ligand and CD69. For at least 4 years, plasma HIV-1 RNA was undetectable (<50 copies/mL). Sequenced here: CD4+ T cells sorted from PBMCs after approximately 20-hour stimulation, sampled from a patient who received antiretroviral therapy. The receptor was isolated from an adult woman with HIV who was CMV-seropositive. This chain connects TRBV18 to TRBJ2-5; D unclear. CDR3 nucleotide sequence: TGTGCCAGCTCACCACGTAGTGGGGAGACCCAGTACTTC. Its translation is CASSPRSGETQYF.